Listed below are T cell receptor beta chains from one sample, sequenced in a study of shared clonotypes between healthy human individuals. Using immunoSEQ multiplex PCR, the repertoire was profiled, and TCRdb retains in-frame clones only, with some absent. The table has 550,000 to 600,000 clones, roughly 79% seen once. The sample consisted of PBMCs. The receptor source for this set is a woman aged 40 to 50 in good health. Some clones in this sample may be carry-over from other donors' samples. The CDR3 runs from the conserved cysteine through the conserved F or W. A D gene is named only where the DNA matches it firmly. Clone sizes are given selectively: once, few, many, or a class where the clone is expanded.

v_call: TRBV5-4; cdr3_length: 13; d_call: NA; j_call: TRBJ2-7; clone_size: NA; cdr3_aa: CASSLTHSYEQYF; cdr3_nt: TGTGCCAGCAGCTTGACGCACTCCTACGAGCAGTACTTC
v_call: TRBV7-2; cdr3_length: 16; d_call: TRBD1; j_call: TRBJ2-7; clone_size: once; cdr3_aa: CASSLAFGQGEREQYF; cdr3_nt: TGTGCCAGCAGCTTAGCATTCGGACAGGGAGAGAGGGAGCAGTACTTC
v_call: TRBV19; cdr3_length: 13; d_call: NA; j_call: TRBJ1-2; clone_size: NA; cdr3_aa: CASSIGRIYGYTF; cdr3_nt: TGTGCCAGTAGTATAGGACGGATCTATGGCTACACCTTC
v_call: TRBV2; cdr3_length: 15; d_call: TRBD1; j_call: TRBJ1-5; clone_size: few; cdr3_aa: CASSYTGDLNQPQHF; cdr3_nt: TGTGCCAGCAGTTATACAGGGGACTTAAATCAGCCCCAGCATTTT
v_call: TRBV5-1; cdr3_length: 16; d_call: TRBD2; j_call: TRBJ2-2; clone_size: NA; cdr3_aa: CASSGTIASNTGELFF; cdr3_nt: TGCGCCAGCAGCGGGACTATAGCGAGCAACACCGGGGAGCTGTTTTTT
v_call: TRBV28; cdr3_length: 14; d_call: NA; j_call: TRBJ2-7; clone_size: once; cdr3_aa: CASSFSGGNYEQYF; cdr3_nt: TGTGCCAGCAGTTTCAGTGGAGGGAACTACGAGCAGTACTTC
v_call: TRBV4-2; cdr3_length: 17; d_call: TRBD2; j_call: TRBJ2-7; clone_size: once; cdr3_aa: CASSQDKGLVNYGEQYF; cdr3_nt: TGTGCCAGCAGCCAAGATAAAGGACTAGTGAATTATGGCGAGCAGTACTTC
v_call: TRBV9; cdr3_length: 15; d_call: TRBD2; j_call: TRBJ2-5; clone_size: NA; cdr3_aa: CASSVGIGAGAPQYF; cdr3_nt: TGTGCCAGCAGCGTAGGGATAGGAGCGGGAGCCCCCCAGTACTTC
v_call: TRBV18; cdr3_length: 12; d_call: NA; j_call: TRBJ2-2; clone_size: NA; cdr3_aa: CASSHDTGELFF; cdr3_nt: TGTGCCAGCTCACATGACACCGGGGAGCTGTTTTTT
v_call: TRBV6-6; cdr3_length: 12; d_call: NA; j_call: TRBJ1-2; clone_size: NA; cdr3_aa: CASSYENYGYTF; cdr3_nt: TGTGCCAGCAGTTACGAAAACTATGGCTACACCTTC
v_call: TRBV7-9; cdr3_length: 15; d_call: NA; j_call: TRBJ2-1; clone_size: NA; cdr3_aa: CASSLYPTAYNEQFF; cdr3_nt: TGTGCCAGCAGCTTATATCCAACCGCCTACAATGAGCAGTTCTTC
v_call: TRBV19; cdr3_length: 13; d_call: NA; j_call: TRBJ2-1; clone_size: NA; cdr3_aa: CASKRTIDNEQFF; cdr3_nt: TGTGCCAGTAAAAGGACTATTGACAATGAGCAGTTCTTC
v_call: TRBV15; cdr3_length: 17; d_call: NA; j_call: TRBJ1-5; clone_size: NA; cdr3_aa: CATSRATPGASNQPQHF; cdr3_nt: TGTGCCACCAGCAGAGCCACTCCGGGGGCCAGCAATCAGCCCCAGCATTTT
v_call: TRBV5-1; cdr3_length: 14; d_call: NA; j_call: TRBJ1-1; clone_size: many; cdr3_aa: CASSLFGEGTEAFF; cdr3_nt: TGCGCCAGCAGCTTGTTCGGGGAAGGCACTGAAGCTTTCTTT